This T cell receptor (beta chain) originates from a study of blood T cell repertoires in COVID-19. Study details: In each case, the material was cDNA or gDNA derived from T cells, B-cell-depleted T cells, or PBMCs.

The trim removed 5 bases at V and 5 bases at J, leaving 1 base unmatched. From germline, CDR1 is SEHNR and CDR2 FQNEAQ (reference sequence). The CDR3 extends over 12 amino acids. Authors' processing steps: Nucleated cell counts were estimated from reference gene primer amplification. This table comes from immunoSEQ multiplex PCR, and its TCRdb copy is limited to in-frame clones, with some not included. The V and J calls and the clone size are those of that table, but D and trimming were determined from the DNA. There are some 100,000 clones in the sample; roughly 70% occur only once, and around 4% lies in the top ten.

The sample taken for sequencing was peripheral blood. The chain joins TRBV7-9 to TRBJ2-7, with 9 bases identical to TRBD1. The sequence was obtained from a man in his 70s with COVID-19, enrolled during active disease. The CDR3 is CASSTGGDEQYF. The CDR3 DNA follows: TGTGCCAGCAGCACAGGGGGCGACGAGCAGTACTTC.